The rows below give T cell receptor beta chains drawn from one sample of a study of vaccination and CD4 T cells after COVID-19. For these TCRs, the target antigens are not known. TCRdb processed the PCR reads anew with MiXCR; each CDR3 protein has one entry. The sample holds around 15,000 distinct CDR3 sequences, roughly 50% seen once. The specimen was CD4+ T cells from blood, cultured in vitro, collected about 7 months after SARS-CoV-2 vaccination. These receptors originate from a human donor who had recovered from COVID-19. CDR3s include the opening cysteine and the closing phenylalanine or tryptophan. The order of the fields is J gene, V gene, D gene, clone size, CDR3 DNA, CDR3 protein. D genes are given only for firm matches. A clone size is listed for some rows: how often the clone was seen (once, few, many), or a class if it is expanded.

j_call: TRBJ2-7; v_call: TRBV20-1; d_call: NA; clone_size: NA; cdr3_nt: TGCAGTGCTAGAGTGCCTAACTCCTACGAGCAGTACTTC; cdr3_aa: CSARVPNSYEQYF
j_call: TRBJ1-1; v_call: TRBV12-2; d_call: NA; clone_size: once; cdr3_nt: TGTGCAATTCGCGCTGAAGCTTTCTTT; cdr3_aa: CAIRAEAFF
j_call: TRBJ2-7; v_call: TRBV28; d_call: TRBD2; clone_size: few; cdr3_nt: TGTGCCAGCATCTCCGGGACTAGCGTCTACGAGCAGTACTTC; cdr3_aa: CASISGTSVYEQYF
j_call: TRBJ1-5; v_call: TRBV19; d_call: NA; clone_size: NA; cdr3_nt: TGTGCCAGTAGAAAGTATCGCTTAGGGACCAGCAATCAGCCCCAGCATTTT; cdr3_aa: CASRKYRLGTSNQPQHF
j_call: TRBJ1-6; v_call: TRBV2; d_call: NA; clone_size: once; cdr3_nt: TGTACCAGCAGTTATCAGGCGAGAGGTAATTCACCCCTCCACTTT; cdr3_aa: CTSSYQARGNSPLHF
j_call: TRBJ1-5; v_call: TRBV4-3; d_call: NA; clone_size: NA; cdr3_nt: TGCGCCAGCAGCCTTTCGATTGTAGGCAATCAGCCCCAGCATTTT; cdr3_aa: CASSLSIVGNQPQHF
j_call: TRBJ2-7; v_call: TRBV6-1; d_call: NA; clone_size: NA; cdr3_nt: TGTGCCAGTTGGAGGGAAGGCTACGAGCAGTACTTC; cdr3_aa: CASWREGYEQYF
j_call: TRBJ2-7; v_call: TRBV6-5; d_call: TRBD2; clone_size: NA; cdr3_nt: TGTGCCAGCAGTTACCTTAGCGGGTACGACGAGCAGTACTTC; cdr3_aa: CASSYLSGYDEQYF
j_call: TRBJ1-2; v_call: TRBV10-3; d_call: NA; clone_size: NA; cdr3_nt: TGTGCCATCAGGGATGGGGGCCTAGGGGGATATGGCTACACCTTC; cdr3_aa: CAIRDGGLGGYGYTF
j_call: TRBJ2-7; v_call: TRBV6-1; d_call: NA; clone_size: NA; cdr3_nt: TGTGCCAGCAGCTCCCTACAGGGCGGGGAGCAGTACTTC; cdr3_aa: CASSSLQGGEQYF
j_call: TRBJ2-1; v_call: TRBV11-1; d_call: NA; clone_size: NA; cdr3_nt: TGTGCCAGCAGCCCAGGTCGGAGCTCCTACAATGAGCAGTTCTTC; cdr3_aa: CASSPGRSSYNEQFF
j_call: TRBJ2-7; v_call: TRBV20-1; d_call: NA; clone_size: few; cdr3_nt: TGCAGTGCTATCTCCGGCTCCCCGGGCTACGAGCAGTACTTC; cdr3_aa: CSAISGSPGYEQYF
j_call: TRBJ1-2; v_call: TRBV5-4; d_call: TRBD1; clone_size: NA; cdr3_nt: TGTGCCAGCAGCGTGGAGGGGGCTGGCTATGGCTACACCTTC; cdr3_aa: CASSVEGAGYGYTF
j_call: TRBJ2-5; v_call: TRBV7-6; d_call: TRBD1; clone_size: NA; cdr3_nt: TGTGCCAGCAGCTCCGGACAGGGGGCGAGGACCCAGTACTTC; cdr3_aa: CASSSGQGARTQYF
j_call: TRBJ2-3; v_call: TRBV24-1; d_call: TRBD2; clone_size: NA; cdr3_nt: TGTGCCACCAGTGACCCGGGGACTAGCGTAACAGATACGCAGTATTTT; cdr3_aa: CATSDPGTSVTDTQYF
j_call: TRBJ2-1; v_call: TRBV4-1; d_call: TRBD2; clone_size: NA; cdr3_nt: TGCGCCAGCAGCCAAGAATGGGGAGGGTTAAATGACAATGAGCAGTTCTTC; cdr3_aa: CASSQEWGGLNDNEQFF